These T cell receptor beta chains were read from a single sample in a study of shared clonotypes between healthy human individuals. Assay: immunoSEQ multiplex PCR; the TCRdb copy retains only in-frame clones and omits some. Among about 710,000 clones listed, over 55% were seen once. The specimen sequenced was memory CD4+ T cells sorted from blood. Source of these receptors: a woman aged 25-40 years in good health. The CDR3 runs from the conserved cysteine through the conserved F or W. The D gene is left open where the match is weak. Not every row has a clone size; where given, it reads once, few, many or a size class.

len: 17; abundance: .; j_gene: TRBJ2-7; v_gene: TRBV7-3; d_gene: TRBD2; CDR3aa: CASSLRPAGGPGYEQYF; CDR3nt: TGTGCCAGCAGCTTACGTCCAGCGGGAGGGCCGGGGTACGAGCAGTACTTC
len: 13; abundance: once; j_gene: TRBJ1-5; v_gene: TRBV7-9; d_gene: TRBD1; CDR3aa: CASSPGTGRPQHF; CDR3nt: TGTGCCAGCAGCCCCGGGACAGGTCGACCCCAGCATTTT
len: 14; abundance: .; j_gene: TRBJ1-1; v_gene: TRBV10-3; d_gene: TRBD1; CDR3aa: CAISTGQGGTEAFF; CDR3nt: TGTGCCATCAGTACGGGACAGGGCGGCACTGAAGCTTTCTTT
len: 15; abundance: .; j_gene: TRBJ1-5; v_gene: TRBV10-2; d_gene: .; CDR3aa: CASSESGGARQPQHF; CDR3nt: TGCGCCAGCAGTGAGTCGGGGGGAGCAAGGCAGCCCCAGCATTTT
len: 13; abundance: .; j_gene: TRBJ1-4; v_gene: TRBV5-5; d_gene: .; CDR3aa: CASSLARDEKLFF; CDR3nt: TGTGCCAGCAGCTTGGCCCGGGACGAAAAACTGTTTTTT
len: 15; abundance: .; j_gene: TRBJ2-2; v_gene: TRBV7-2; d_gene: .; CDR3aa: CASSRGGGAAGELFF; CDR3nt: TGTGCCAGCAGTCGGGGAGGAGGGGCGGCCGGGGAGCTGTTTTTT
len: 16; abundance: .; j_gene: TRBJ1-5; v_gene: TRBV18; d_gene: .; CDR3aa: CASSPVAGYSNQPQHF; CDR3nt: TGTGCCAGCTCACCGGTCGCAGGTTATAGCAATCAGCCCCAGCATTTT
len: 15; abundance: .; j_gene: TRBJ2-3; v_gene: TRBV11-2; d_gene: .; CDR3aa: CASTQGDFPTDTQYF; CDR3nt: TGTGCCAGCACCCAGGGGGACTTCCCCACAGATACGCAGTATTTT
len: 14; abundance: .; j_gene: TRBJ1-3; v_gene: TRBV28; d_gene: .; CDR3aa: CASSFDRAGNTIYF; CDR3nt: TGTGCCAGCAGTTTTGATAGGGCTGGAAACACCATATATTTT
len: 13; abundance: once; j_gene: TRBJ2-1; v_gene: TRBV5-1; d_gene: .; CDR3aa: CASADSTGLEQFF; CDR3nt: TGCGCCAGCGCCGACTCAACGGGACTTGAGCAGTTCTTC
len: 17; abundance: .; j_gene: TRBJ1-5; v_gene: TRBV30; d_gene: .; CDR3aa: CAWSAQNRGTLYQPQHF; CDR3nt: TGTGCCTGGAGTGCCCAGAATCGCGGTACGCTGTATCAGCCCCAGCATTTT
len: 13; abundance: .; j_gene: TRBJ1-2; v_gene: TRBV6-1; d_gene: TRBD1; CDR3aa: CASAGTGGYGYTF; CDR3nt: TGTGCCAGCGCCGGGACAGGGGGCTATGGCTACACCTTC
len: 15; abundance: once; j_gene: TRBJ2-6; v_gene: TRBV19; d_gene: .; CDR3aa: CASKVEGAGANVLTF; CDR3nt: TGTGCCAGTAAAGTCGAAGGCGCTGGGGCCAACGTCCTGACTTTC
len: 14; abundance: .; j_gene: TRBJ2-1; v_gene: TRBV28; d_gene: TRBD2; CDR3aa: CASRASGRSDEQFF; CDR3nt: TGTGCCAGCAGGGCTAGCGGGAGGTCAGATGAGCAGTTCTTC
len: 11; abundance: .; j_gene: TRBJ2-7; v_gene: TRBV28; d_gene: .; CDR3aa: CASSTNYEQYF; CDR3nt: TGTGCCAGCAGTACGAACTACGAGCAGTACTTC
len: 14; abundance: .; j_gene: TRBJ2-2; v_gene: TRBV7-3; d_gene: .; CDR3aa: CASSLGVNTGELFF; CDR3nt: TGTGCCAGCAGCTTAGGGGTGAACACCGGGGAGCTGTTTTTT
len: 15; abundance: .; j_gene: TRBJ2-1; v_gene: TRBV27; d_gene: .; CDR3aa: CASSRTGHSGDEQFF; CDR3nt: TGTGCCAGCAGTCGCACGGGACACAGCGGCGATGAGCAGTTCTTC